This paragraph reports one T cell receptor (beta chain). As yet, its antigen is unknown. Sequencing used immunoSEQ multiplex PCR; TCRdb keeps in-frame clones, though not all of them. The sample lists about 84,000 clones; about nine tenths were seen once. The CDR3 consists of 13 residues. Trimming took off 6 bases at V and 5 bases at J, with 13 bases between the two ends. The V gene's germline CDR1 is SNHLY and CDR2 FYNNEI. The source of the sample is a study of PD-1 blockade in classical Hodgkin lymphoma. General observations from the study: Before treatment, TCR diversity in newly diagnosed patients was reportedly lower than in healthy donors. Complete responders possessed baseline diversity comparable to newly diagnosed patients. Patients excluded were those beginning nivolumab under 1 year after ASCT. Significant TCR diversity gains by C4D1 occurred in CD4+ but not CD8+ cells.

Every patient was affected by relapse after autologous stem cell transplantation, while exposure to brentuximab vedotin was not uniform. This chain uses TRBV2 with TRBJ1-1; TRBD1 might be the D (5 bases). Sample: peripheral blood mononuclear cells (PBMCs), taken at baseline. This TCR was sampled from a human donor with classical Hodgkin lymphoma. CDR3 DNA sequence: TGTGCCAGCAGGTCCCGGGACGTGACTGAAGCTTTCTTT. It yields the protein CASRSRDVTEAFF.